This T cell receptor beta chain comes out of a study of cytomegalovirus exposure and HLA in healthy donors. Germline CDR1 SNHLY, CDR2 FYNNEI. Unmatched junction bases numbered 14, after V lost 4 bases and J lost 2 bases. The CDR3 covers 18 residues. A word on this clone: Its antigen is as yet unknown.

Produced via immunoSEQ multiplex PCR; TCRdb's table is partial and in-frame only. The table lists about 170,000 clones, approximately 87% of them singletons. The study, taken as a whole, reports: High specificity and sensitivity for cytomegalovirus status were reported for the classifier. Specific recognition of CMV antigens was confirmed in vitro for a few chains (all CMV-associated).

The validation cohort, a group of 130 or so subjects, included the donors and was separate from the roughly 670-subject first cohort. The chain joins TRBV2 to TRBJ2-7, with 10 bases that match TRBD2. Sequenced input: PBMCs. This clonotype originated in a woman younger than 45 in good health and CMV-seronegative. This CDR3 is CASSVMGRRLAGAYEQYF. DNA of the CDR3: TGTGCCAGCAGTGTTATGGGCCGGAGACTAGCGGGTGCCTACGAGCAGTACTTC.